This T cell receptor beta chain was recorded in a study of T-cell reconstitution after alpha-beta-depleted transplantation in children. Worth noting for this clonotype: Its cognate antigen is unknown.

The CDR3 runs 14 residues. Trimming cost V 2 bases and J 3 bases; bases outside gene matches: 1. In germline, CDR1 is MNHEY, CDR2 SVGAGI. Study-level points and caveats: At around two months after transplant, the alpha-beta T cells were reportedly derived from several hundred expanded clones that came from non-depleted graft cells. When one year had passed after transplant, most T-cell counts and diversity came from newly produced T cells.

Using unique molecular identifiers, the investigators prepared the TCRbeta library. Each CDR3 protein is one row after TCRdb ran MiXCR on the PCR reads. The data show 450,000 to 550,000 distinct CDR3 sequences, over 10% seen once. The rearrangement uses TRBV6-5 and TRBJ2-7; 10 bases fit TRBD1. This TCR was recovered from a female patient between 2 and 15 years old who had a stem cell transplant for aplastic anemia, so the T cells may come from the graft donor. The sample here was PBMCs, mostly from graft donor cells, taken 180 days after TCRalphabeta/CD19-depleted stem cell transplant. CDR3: CASSYGQGGYEQYF. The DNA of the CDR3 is TGTGCCAGCAGTTACGGACAGGGGGGCTACGAGCAGTACTTC.